Listed below are T cell receptor beta chains from one sample, sequenced in a study of cytomegalovirus exposure and HLA in healthy donors. Repertoires were generated with immunoSEQ multiplex PCR, while TCRdb's copy carries only in-frame clones and drops some. The table shows over 120,000 clones, with about nine tenths occurring only once. Source material: PBMCs. The receptors stem from a man younger than 35 in good health and CMV-seropositive. Both conserved end residues are part of each CDR3. The D gene is left open where the match is weak.

.	TRBV7-6	TRBJ2-3	CASSPSTDTQYF
TRBD2	TRBV28	TRBJ2-7	CASSRRLAGEYEQYF
TRBD1	TRBV28	TRBJ1-5	CASSFLGQGDQPQHF
.	TRBV6-1	TRBJ1-1	CASGLTGWNTEAFF
TRBD2	TRBV2	TRBJ2-7	CASSEGGGFNEQYF
.	TRBV6-5	TRBJ1-2	CASISGANYGYTF
TRBD2	TRBV5-1	TRBJ2-1	CASSLAWRLAELDSYNEQFF
TRBD1	TRBV5-1	TRBJ2-2	CASSPGQGSFNTGELFF
TRBD2	TRBV2	TRBJ2-7	CASSVDSGRGEQYF
TRBD1	TRBV10-2	TRBJ1-4	CASGKSGGRNEKLFF
.	TRBV30	TRBJ2-7	CAWKGDADYEQYF
TRBD2	TRBV2	TRBJ2-1	CASRDPPGLATKTFYNEQFF
TRBD2	TRBV7-9	TRBJ2-1	CASSLGSGEIYNEQFF
TRBD2	TRBV11-2	TRBJ2-1	CASSFDHLAGDGNEQFF
TRBD1	TRBV29-1	TRBJ1-2	CSVAGQGSDYGYTF
.	TRBV9	TRBJ1-3	CASSPQGPGPGNTIYF
.	TRBV19	TRBJ1-2	CASSMGGYTF
.	TRBV2	TRBJ2-2	CASSQTGLNTGELFF